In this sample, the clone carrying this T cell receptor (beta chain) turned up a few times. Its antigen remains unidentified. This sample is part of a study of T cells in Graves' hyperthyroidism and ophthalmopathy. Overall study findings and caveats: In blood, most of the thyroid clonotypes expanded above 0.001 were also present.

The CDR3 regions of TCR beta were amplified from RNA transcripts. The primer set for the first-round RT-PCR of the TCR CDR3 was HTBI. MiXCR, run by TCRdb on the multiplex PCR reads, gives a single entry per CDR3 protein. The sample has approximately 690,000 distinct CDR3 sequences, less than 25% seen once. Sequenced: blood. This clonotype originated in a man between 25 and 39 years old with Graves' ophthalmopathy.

The CDR3 DNA reads TGTGCCATCAGTGAGTCTCGGACAGCGGACACTGAAGCTTTCTTT. It yields the protein CAISESRTADTEAFF. The rearrangement links TRBV10-3 to TRBJ1-1; maybe TRBD1 (6 bases). V gave up 0 bases and J gave up 3 bases, with 11 bases separating them. The CDR3 runs to 15 residues. Germline V gene data show CDR1 as ENHRY and CDR2 as SYGVKD.